This T cell receptor (beta chain) stems from a study of shared T cell receptors in the human thymus. Germline loops: CDR1 SNHLY, CDR2 FYNNEI. V was cut by 6 bases and J by 0 bases, with 6 bases left in between. This CDR3 contains 12 residues. Sequencing used immunoSEQ multiplex PCR; TCRdb keeps in-frame clones, though not all of them. The sample has roughly 560,000 clones; about 80% are singletons. The same data also went into a second study, on human thymus T cells. That source notes: It was healthy Finnish infants having corrective surgery for congenital heart defects who were the donors. Resections from corrective heart surgery supplied the thymus tissue. Seemingly biased V and J gene usage marked thymic and blood repertoires. Thymic repertoires from unrelated individuals overlapped highly, related research reported.

This chain uses TRBV2 with TRBJ2-7; possible D gene TRBD1, 6 bases. Sequenced: thymocytes. The TCR originated in a boy in the first two years of life with a congenital heart defect. The CDR3 DNA is TGTGCCAGCAGGGACAGCTCCTACGAGCAGTACTTC. Its translation: CASRDSSYEQYF. Drawing the rest from reference TRBV2 and TRBJ2-7, the complete variable domain is EPEVTQTPSHQVTQMGQEVILRCVPISNHLYFYWYRQILGQKVEFLVSFYNNEISEKSEIFDDQFSVERPDGSNFTLKIRSTKLEDSAMYFCASRDSSYEQYFGPGTRLTVT.